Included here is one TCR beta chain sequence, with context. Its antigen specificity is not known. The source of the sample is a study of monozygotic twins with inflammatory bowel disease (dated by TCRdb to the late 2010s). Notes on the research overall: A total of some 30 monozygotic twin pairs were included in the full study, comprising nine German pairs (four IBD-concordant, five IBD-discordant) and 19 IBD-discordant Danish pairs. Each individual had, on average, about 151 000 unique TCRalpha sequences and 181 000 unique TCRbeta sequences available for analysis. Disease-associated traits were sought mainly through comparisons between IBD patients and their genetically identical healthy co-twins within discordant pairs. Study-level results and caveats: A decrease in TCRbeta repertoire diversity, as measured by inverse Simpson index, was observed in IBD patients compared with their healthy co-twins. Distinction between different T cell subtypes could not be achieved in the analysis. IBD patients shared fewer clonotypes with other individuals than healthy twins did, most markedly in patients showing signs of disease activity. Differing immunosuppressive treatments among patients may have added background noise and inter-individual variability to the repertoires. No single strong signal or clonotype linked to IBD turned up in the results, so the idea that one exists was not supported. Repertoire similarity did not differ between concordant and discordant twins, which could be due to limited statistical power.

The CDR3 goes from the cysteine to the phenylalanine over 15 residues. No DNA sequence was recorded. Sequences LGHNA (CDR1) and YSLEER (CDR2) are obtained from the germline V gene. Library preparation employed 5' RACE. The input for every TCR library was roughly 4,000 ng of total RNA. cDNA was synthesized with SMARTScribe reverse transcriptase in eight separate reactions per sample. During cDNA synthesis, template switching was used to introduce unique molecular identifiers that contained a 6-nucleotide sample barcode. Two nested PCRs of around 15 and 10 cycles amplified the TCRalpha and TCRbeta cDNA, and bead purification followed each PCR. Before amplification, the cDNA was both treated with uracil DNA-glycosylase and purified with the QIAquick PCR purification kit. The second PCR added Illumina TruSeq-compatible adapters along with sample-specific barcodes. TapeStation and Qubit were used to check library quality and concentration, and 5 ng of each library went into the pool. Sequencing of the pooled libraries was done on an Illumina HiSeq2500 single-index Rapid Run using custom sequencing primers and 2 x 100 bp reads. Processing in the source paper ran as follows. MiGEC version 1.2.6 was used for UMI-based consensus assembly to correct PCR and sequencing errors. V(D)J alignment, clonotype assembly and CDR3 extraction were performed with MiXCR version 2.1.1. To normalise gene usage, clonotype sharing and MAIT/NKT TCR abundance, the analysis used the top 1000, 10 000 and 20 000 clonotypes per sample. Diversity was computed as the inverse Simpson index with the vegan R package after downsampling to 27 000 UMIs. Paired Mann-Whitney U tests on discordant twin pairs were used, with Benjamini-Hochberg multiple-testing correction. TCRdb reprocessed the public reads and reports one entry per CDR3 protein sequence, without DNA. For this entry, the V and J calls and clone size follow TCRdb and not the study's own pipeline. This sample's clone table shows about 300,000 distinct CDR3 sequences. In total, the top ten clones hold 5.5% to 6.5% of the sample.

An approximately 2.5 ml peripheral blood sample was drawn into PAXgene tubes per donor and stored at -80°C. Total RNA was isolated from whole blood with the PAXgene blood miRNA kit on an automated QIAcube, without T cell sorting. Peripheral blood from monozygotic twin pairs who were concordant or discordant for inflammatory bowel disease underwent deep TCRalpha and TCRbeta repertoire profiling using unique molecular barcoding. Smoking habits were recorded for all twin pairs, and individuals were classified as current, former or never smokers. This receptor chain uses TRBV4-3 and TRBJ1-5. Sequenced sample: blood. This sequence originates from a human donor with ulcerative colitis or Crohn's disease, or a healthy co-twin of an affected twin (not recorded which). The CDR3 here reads CASSQVWGGNQPQHF.